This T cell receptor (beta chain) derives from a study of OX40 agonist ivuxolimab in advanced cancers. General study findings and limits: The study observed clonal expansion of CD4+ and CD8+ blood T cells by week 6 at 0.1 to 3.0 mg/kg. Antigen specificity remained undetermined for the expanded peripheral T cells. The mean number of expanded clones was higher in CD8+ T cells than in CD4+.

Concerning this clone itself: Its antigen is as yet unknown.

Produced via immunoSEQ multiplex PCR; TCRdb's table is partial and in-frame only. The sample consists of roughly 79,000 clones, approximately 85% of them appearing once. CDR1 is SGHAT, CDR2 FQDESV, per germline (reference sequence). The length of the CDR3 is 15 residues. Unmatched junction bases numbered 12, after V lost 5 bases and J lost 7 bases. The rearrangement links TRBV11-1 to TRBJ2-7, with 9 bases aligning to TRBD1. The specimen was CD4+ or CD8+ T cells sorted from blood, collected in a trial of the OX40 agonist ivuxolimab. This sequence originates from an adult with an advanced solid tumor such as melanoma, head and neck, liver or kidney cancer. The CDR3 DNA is TGTGCCAGCAGCCATTTTGGGACAGGGTCGGAGGAGCAGTACTTC. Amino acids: CASSHFGTGSEEQYF.